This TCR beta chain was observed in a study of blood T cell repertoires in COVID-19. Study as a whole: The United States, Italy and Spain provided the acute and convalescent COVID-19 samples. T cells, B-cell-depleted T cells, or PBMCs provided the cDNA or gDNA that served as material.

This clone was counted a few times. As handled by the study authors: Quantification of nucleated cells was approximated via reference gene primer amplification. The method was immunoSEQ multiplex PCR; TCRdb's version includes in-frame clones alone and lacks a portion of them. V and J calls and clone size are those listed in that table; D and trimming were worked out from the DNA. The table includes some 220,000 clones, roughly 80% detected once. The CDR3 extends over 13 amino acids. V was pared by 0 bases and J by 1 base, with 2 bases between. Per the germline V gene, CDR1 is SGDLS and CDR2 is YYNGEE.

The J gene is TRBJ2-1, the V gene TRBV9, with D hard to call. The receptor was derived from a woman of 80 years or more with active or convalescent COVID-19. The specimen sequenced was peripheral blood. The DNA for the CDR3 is TGTGCCAGCAGCGTAGCTTCCTACAATGAGCAGTTCTTC. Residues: CASSVASYNEQFF.